This is a list of T cell receptor beta chains from one sample in a study of T cells after yellow fever vaccination. TCRdb reprocessed the 5' RACE reads via MiXCR and lists one record per CDR3 protein. The profile shows some 320,000 distinct CDR3 sequences, 3.5% to 4.5% of them singletons. The sample was PBMCs, taken 15 days after the yellow fever booster vaccination. These receptors all come from a man aged 18-30 years who received the YFV17D yellow fever vaccine. CDR3s include the opening cysteine and the closing phenylalanine or tryptophan. A D gene is named only where the DNA matches it firmly. Not every row has a clone size; where given, it reads once, few, many or a size class.

>TRBV7-2|TRBJ2-1|many|TRBD2|14
CASSYAGDRNEQFF
TGTGCCAGCAGCTATGCGGGGGATAGAAATGAGCAGTTCTTC
>TRBV4-3|TRBJ1-5|many|NA|14
CASSQGPENQPQHF
TGCGCCAGCAGCCAAGGCCCCGAAAATCAGCCCCAGCATTTT
>TRBV12-3/TRBV12-4|TRBJ1-1|many|TRBD1|13
CASSDRVGTEAFF
TGTGCCAGCAGTGACAGGGTGGGGACTGAAGCTTTCTTT
>TRBV15|TRBJ1-5|few|NA|15
CATSRDRVPGQPQHF
TGTGCCACCAGCAGAGATAGAGTCCCGGGGCAGCCCCAGCATTTT
>TRBV7-9|TRBJ2-6|NA|TRBD2|16
CASPSRGGSGANVLTF
TGTGCCAGCCCTTCTCGGGGGGGCTCTGGGGCCAACGTCCTGACTTTC
>TRBV7-2|TRBJ1-1|many|TRBD1|15
CASSQLGQGGAEAFF
TGTGCCAGCAGTCAGTTAGGACAGGGTGGAGCTGAAGCTTTCTTT
>TRBV7-2|TRBJ2-3|many|TRBD2|12
CASSRGGDTQYF
TGTGCCAGCAGCCGGGGGGGAGATACGCAGTATTTT
>TRBV27|TRBJ2-3|NA|NA|13
CATKGGATDTQYF
TGTGCCACCAAAGGGGGGGCCACAGATACGCAGTATTTT
>TRBV11-2|TRBJ1-3|few|NA|12
CASSFSGDTIYF
TGTGCCAGCAGCTTCTCAGGGGACACCATATATTTT
>TRBV18|TRBJ2-2|NA|TRBD1|16
CASSPGTGGLAGELFF
TGTGCCAGCTCACCTGGTACAGGGGGACTCGCCGGGGAGCTGTTTTTT
>TRBV19|TRBJ1-2|NA|NA|13
CASSIKVNYGYTF
TGTGCCAGTAGTATTAAGGTTAACTATGGCTACACCTTC
>TRBV4-1|TRBJ2-2|few|NA|19
CASSQEQRPLGSRTGELFF
TGCGCCAGCAGCCAAGAACAAAGGCCCCTCGGGAGTCGAACCGGGGAGCTGTTTTTT
>TRBV7-2|TRBJ2-3|NA|NA|15
CASSFFSSSTDTQYF
TGTGCCAGCAGCTTCTTCAGCTCTAGCACAGATACGCAGTATTTT
>TRBV29-1|TRBJ2-1|many|TRBD2|14
CSVARAGAGNEQFF
TGCAGCGTAGCGAGAGCGGGGGCGGGAAATGAGCAGTTCTTC
>TRBV29-1|TRBJ2-3|many|NA|11
CSVGRQDTQYF
TGCAGCGTTGGCCGCCAAGATACGCAGTATTTT
>TRBV7-2|TRBJ1-3|many|NA|14
CASRPTGIGNTIYF
TGTGCCAGCAGACCTACAGGGATCGGAAACACCATATATTTT
>TRBV6-6|TRBJ1-5|many|TRBD1|15
CASSPHDRADQPQHF
TGTGCCAGCAGTCCTCATGACAGGGCAGATCAGCCCCAGCATTTT
>TRBV7-2|TRBJ2-1|NA|TRBD1|17
CASSLSGGQSSYNEQFF
TGTGCCAGCAGCTTATCAGGGGGCCAAAGCTCCTACAATGAGCAGTTCTTC
>TRBV10-3|TRBJ1-2|many|NA|18
CAIRGYGTPGGIRYGYTF
TGTGCCATCAGAGGTTATGGGACTCCGGGGGGAATTCGCTATGGCTACACCTTC
>TRBV29-1|TRBJ2-4|many|NA|13
CSAEVTPENIQYF
TGCAGCGCCGAAGTGACTCCTGAAAACATTCAGTACTTC
>TRBV20-1|TRBJ2-1|many|NA|11
CGTSSYNEQFF
TGCGGAACTAGCAGTTACAATGAGCAGTTCTTC
>TRBV4-1|TRBJ2-5|many|NA|14
CASSQTGRPETQYF
TGCGCCAGCAGCCAAACCGGACGCCCAGAGACCCAGTACTTC
>TRBV28|TRBJ1-2|few|TRBD1|14
CASTHGTGEYGYTF
TGTGCCAGCACCCATGGGACAGGGGAATATGGCTACACCTTC
>TRBV20-1|TRBJ2-3|many|TRBD1|13
CSARQGATDTQYF
TGCAGTGCTAGACAGGGGGCCACAGATACGCAGTATTTT
>TRBV12-3/TRBV12-4|TRBJ1-1|many|NA|13
CASSAGVYSEAFF
TGTGCCAGCTCCGCCGGGGTTTATTCTGAAGCTTTCTTT
>TRBV27|TRBJ2-6|many|TRBD1|16
CASSPGQGSGANVLTF
TGTGCCAGCAGTCCCGGACAGGGATCTGGGGCCAACGTCCTGACTTTC
>TRBV19|TRBJ2-1|NA|TRBD1|13
CATRTGWIDEQFF
TGTGCCACCAGGACAGGGTGGATTGACGAGCAGTTCTTC
>TRBV11-2|TRBJ2-3|NA|TRBD2|16
CASSLRWTSGRDTQYF
TGTGCCAGCAGCTTAAGGTGGACTAGCGGGCGGGATACGCAGTATTTT
>TRBV6-6|TRBJ2-1|few|NA|11
CAILQGNEQFF
TGTGCCATCTTACAGGGAAATGAGCAGTTCTTC
>TRBV19|TRBJ2-1|many|NA|13
CASTGGSYNEQFF
TGTGCCAGCACCGGGGGCTCCTACAATGAGCAGTTCTTC
>TRBV7-6|TRBJ2-3|many|TRBD2|16
CASSISGGARTDTQYF
TGTGCCAGCAGCATTAGCGGGGGGGCCCGCACAGATACGCAGTATTTT
>TRBV7-2|TRBJ1-1|few|NA|14
CASSLGGFPGRAFF
TGTGCCAGCAGCTTAGGGGGGTTCCCCGGTCGGGCTTTCTTT
>TRBV19|TRBJ1-5|NA|NA|15
CASSMLGAGNQPQHF
TGTGCCAGTAGTATGCTAGGGGCTGGCAATCAGCCCCAGCATTTT
>TRBV5-1|TRBJ1-5|NA|TRBD1|15
CASSVGTGGNQPQHF
TGCGCCAGCAGCGTCGGGACAGGGGGCAATCAGCCCCAGCATTTT
>TRBV7-2|TRBJ1-6|NA|TRBD1|14
CASSVDRAITPLHF
TGTGCCAGCAGCGTCGACAGGGCAATAACACCCCTCCACTTT
>TRBV5-1|TRBJ1-1|few|TRBD1|12
CASSWTGMDAFF
TGCGCCAGCAGCTGGACAGGGATGGATGCTTTCTTT
>TRBV6-4|TRBJ1-5|many|TRBD1|16
CASSDRDRGSNQPQHF
TGTGCCAGCAGTGACCGGGACAGGGGTAGCAATCAGCCCCAGCATTTT
>TRBV7-7|TRBJ2-5|many|TRBD2|15
CASSLGGGGQETQYF
TGTGCTAGCAGCCTGGGCGGCGGGGGGCAAGAGACCCAGTACTTC
>TRBV29-1|TRBJ1-1|many|NA|14
CSVVRQLSNTEAFF
TGCAGCGTTGTAAGGCAGCTATCGAACACTGAAGCTTTCTTT
>TRBV4-1|TRBJ1-4|few|NA|13
CASSQASNEKLFF
TGCGCCAGCAGCCAAGCTTCGAATGAAAAACTGTTTTTT
>TRBV6-2/TRBV6-3|TRBJ2-7|many|TRBD2|13
CASRPGGIYEQYF
TGTGCCAGCAGGCCCGGGGGGATCTACGAGCAGTACTTC
>TRBV7-9|TRBJ1-2|NA|NA|14
CASISVRGSYGYTF
TGTGCCAGCATCTCCGTTCGCGGCAGCTATGGCTACACCTTC
>TRBV18|TRBJ1-5|many|TRBD1|17
CASSPRGPGIGNQPQHF
TGTGCCAGCTCACCAAGGGGGCCAGGCATCGGCAATCAGCCCCAGCATTTT
>TRBV28|TRBJ2-4|NA|NA|14
CASSPRPRQTSWYF
TGTGCCAGCAGCCCGAGGCCGAGACAAACGTCTTGGTACTTC
>TRBV7-9|TRBJ2-1|many|NA|11
CASSRLPGHFF
TGTGCCAGCAGCCGTTTGCCGGGACACTTCTTC
>TRBV11-2|TRBJ2-5|few|TRBD1|15
CASSSYRGPQETQYF
TGTGCCAGCAGCTCATACAGGGGGCCACAAGAGACCCAGTACTTC
>TRBV7-8|TRBJ1-1|many|NA|17
CASSLVFAGAMNTEAFF
TGTGCCAGCAGCTTAGTCTTTGCAGGGGCGATGAACACTGAAGCTTTCTTT
>TRBV12-3/TRBV12-4|TRBJ1-5|NA|TRBD1|15
CASSGTGPSNQPQHF
TGTGCCAGCAGCGGGACAGGTCCTAGCAATCAGCCCCAGCATTTT
>TRBV27|TRBJ2-7|many|NA|11
CASSNNYEQYF
TGTGCCAGCAGTAACAACTACGAGCAGTACTTC
>TRBV7-2|TRBJ2-5|many|NA|12
CASSYAQETQYF
TGTGCCAGCAGCTACGCCCAAGAGACCCAGTACTTC
>TRBV12-3/TRBV12-4|TRBJ2-5|many|NA|11
CASSLNGAQYF
TGTGCCAGCAGCCTAAACGGCGCCCAGTACTTC
>TRBV7-8|TRBJ2-7|many|NA|17
CASSLARRRQLPYEQYF
TGTGCCAGCAGCTTAGCCCGGCGCAGGCAACTTCCCTACGAGCAGTACTTC
>TRBV20-1|TRBJ2-1|few|TRBD2|14
CSARDSGGLNEQFF
TGCAGTGCTAGGGATAGCGGGGGGTTAAATGAGCAGTTCTTC
>TRBV6-5|TRBJ2-5|few|NA|14
CASSFYRAEGTQYF
TGTGCCAGCAGTTTCTACAGGGCTGAGGGGACCCAGTACTTC